This T cell receptor (beta chain) was identified in a study of cytomegalovirus exposure and HLA in healthy donors. Vbeta (60) and Jbeta (13) primers were used in the PCR. Some clones are missing from TCRdb's copy, which holds only in-frame ones; the method was immunoSEQ multiplex PCR. The top ten hold 1.5% to 2% of the sample, which has about 200,000 clones, 80% to 85% seen once. As to this clone: Antigen: not known.

Whole-study results and caveats: A missense variant in DCLRE1C was later tied to TCR beta V- and J-gene trimming.

Trimming removed 5 bases from V and 3 bases from J, with 13 bases in between. The CDR3 runs to 14 residues. Germline V gene data show CDR1 as SGHTA and CDR2 as FQGNSA. The chain couples TRBV7-2 to TRBJ1-1; D is perhaps TRBD1 (6 bases). The sequence was obtained from a woman younger than 35 in good health and CMV-seronegative. The sequencing sample was made of PBMCs. CDR3 DNA sequence: TGTGCCAGCAGCATCCGGGGGGGGCACACTGAAGCTTTCTTT. This encodes CASSIRGGHTEAFF.